This T cell receptor beta chain was documented in a study of cytotoxic CD8 clonotypes in ibrutinib-treated CLL. As regards this clone: Its antigen is not identified.

This CDR3 is 15 amino acids long. Looked up from germline, CDR1 is SGHNT and CDR2 is YYREEE (reference sequence). V was cut by 4 bases and J by 2 bases, with 16 bases left in between. Assay used: immunoSEQ multiplex PCR; TCRdb lists only in-frame clones, some missing. The repertoire includes 150,000 to 250,000 clones, 55% to 85% of them detected once, and roughly an eighth sits in the top ten. Findings and caveats of the study: Baseline levels of clonality went above those of age-matched healthy donors and moved with circulating CD8+ T-cell counts. Whereas clonality rose at ibrutinib response, it declined toward baseline at progression.

This receptor was taken from a human donor with chronic lymphocytic leukemia. V usage is TRBV5-4 and J usage is TRBJ2-7; D not resolved. Sequenced material: PBMCs, taken after 24 months of ibrutinib treatment. This CDR3 reads CASSPGAPGAYEQYF. The CDR3 bases are TGTGCCAGCAGCCCCGGTGCCCCAGGAGCCTACGAGCAGTACTTC. Filled out from reference TRBV5-4 and TRBJ2-7, the complete variable domain reads ETGVTQSPTHLIKTRGQQVTLRCSSQSGHNTVSWYQQALGQGPQFIFQYYREEENGRGNFPPRFSGLQFPNYSSELNVNALELDDSALYLCASSPGAPGAYEQYFGPGTRLTVT.